This T cell receptor (beta chain) was recorded in a study of blood T cell repertoires in COVID-19. Whole-study context: Donors in the United States, Italy and Spain gave samples during acute or convalescent COVID-19. From T cells, B-cell-depleted T cells, or PBMCs came the material, which was cDNA or gDNA.

In the authors' methods: Amplification from reference gene primers served as the basis for estimated nucleated cell counts. Clones were sequenced by immunoSEQ multiplex PCR, and TCRdb holds only the in-frame ones, with some missing. V, J and clone size derive from that table, while D and trimming were established from the DNA sequence. The sample has about 130,000 clones; around 88% are singletons. Germline CDR1 is SEHNR and CDR2 is FQNEAQ (reference sequence). Trimming shortened V by 0 bases and J by 3 bases, and 6 bases separated the two germline ends. CDR3 length: 14 residues. The chain employs TRBV7-9 and TRBJ1-3; no firm D call. Sequencing was carried out using peripheral blood. The TCR was taken from a man aged 50 to 60 with acute or convalescent COVID-19. CDR3 nucleotide sequence: TGTGCCAGCAGCTTAGCCGGGGATGGAAACACCATATATTTT. Translated, it gives CASSLAGDGNTIYF.